The rows below give T cell receptor beta chains drawn from one sample of a study of OX40 agonist ivuxolimab in advanced cancers. Only in-frame clones appear in the TCRdb table, and some are missing; sequencing was by immunoSEQ multiplex PCR. Here the sample spans about 48,000 clones, 65% to 85% being singletons. This material consisted of CD4+ or CD8+ T cells sorted from blood, taken in a trial of the OX40 agonist ivuxolimab. These receptors were taken from an adult with an advanced solid tumor such as melanoma, head and neck, liver or kidney cancer. Each CDR3 is given with its conserved first and last residue. A D gene is named only where the DNA matches it firmly. Clone size is stated in some rows and not others, as once, few, many or a class when expanded.

clone_size	v_call	d_call	j_call	cdr3_aa	cdr3_nt
few	TRBV7-2	.	TRBJ1-2	CASSLDMGRKGYTF	TGTGCCAGCAGCTTAGATATGGGGCGTAAAGGCTACACCTTC
.	TRBV11-2	.	TRBJ1-5	CVSSLDVHQPQHF	TGTGTCAGCAGCTTAGATGTTCATCAGCCCCAGCATTTT
few	TRBV7-2	.	TRBJ2-1	CASLQAGEYNEQFF	TGTGCCAGCCTTCAGGCGGGCGAATACAATGAGCAGTTCTTC
.	TRBV7-2	.	TRBJ2-7	CASSSTPYEQYF	TGTGCCAGCAGCTCAACGCCCTACGAGCAGTACTTC
.	TRBV10-1	.	TRBJ1-1	CASSERLGLEAFF	TGCGCCAGCAGTGAAAGATTGGGCCTCGAAGCTTTCTTT
.	TRBV9	.	TRBJ2-7	CASSANSVPLEQYF	TGTGCCAGCAGCGCAAACTCGGTCCCCCTTGAGCAGTACTTC
.	TRBV27	.	TRBJ2-1	CASSLSSYNEQFF	TGTGCCAGCAGTTTAAGCTCCTACAATGAGCAGTTCTTC
few	TRBV27	.	TRBJ1-1	CASSPWSPMNTEAFF	TGTGCCAGCAGTCCGTGGAGTCCCATGAACACTGAAGCTTTCTTT
.	TRBV7-2	TRBD2	TRBJ2-1	CASSLWRRGGGRDEQFF	TGTGCCAGCAGCTTATGGCGGCGCGGGGGGGGCCGGGATGAGCAGTTCTTC
.	TRBV7-2	.	TRBJ2-2	CASSLRFRGPYTGELFF	TGTGCCAGCAGCTTACGTTTCCGGGGCCCATACACCGGGGAGCTGTTTTTT
.	TRBV5-8	.	TRBJ1-1	CASSLGAVEAFF	TGTGCCAGCAGCTTAGGGGCCGTTGAAGCTTTCTTT
once	TRBV11-3	TRBD2	TRBJ2-1	CASSPSGGAYNEQFF	TGTGCCAGCAGCCCAAGCGGGGGGGCCTACAATGAGCAGTTCTTC
.	TRBV4-1	.	TRBJ2-3	CASSSRGSAGQYF	TGCGCCAGCAGCTCTAGGGGCTCGGCGGGACAGTATTTT
.	TRBV6-5	TRBD1	TRBJ1-6	CASTPGQQISPLHF	TGTGCCAGCACACCGGGACAGCAGATTTCACCCCTCCACTTT
.	TRBV5-1	.	TRBJ1-5	CASSLGGTSNQPQHF	TGCGCCAGCAGCTTGGGGGGTACGAGCAATCAGCCCCAGCATTTT
few	TRBV7-9	.	TRBJ2-7	CASSSLLGGGLTYEQYF	TGTGCCAGCAGCTCACTCCTCGGCGGGGGCCTTACCTACGAGCAGTACTTC
.	TRBV9	.	TRBJ1-3	CASSVGALSGNTIYF	TGTGCCAGCAGCGTAGGAGCCCTCTCTGGAAACACCATATATTTT
.	TRBV7-9	TRBD1	TRBJ2-1	CASSQGASYNEQFF	TGTGCCAGCAGCCAGGGGGCTTCCTACAATGAGCAGTTCTTC
.	TRBV5-1	TRBD2	TRBJ2-1	CASSLYRPGGGRNEQFF	TGCGCCAGCAGCTTGTATAGACCGGGCGGGGGGCGGAATGAGCAGTTCTTC
.	TRBV6-1	.	TRBJ2-3	CASSEAHKNTQYF	TGTGCCAGCAGTGAAGCGCATAAGAATACGCAGTATTTT
.	TRBV21-1	.	TRBJ1-2	CASSKVGLRGRSTNYGYTF	TGTGCCAGCAGCAAAGTGGGGTTGAGAGGACGGAGCACTAACTATGGCTACACCTTC
.	TRBV7-2	TRBD2	TRBJ2-7	CASSSGTSGGAYEQYF	TGTGCCAGCAGCTCGGGCACTAGCGGGGGGGCCTACGAGCAGTACTTC
.	TRBV6-5	TRBD1	TRBJ1-1	CASSYSGTGGSEAFF	TGTGCCAGCAGTTACTCGGGAACAGGGGGTAGTGAAGCTTTCTTT
.	TRBV10-3	.	TRBJ1-3	CAISDRRSGNTIYF	TGTGCCATCAGTGACAGGCGGTCTGGAAACACCATATATTTT
.	TRBV7-3	TRBD2	TRBJ2-1	CASSLTGSGGYNEQFF	TGTGCCAGCAGCTTAACTGGTAGCGGGGGGTACAATGAGCAGTTCTTC
.	TRBV7-9	.	TRBJ1-1	CASSLGAGAGTEAFF	TGTGCCAGCAGCTTAGGCGCCGGGGCAGGGACTGAAGCTTTCTTT
.	TRBV7-7	TRBD2	TRBJ2-3	CASSPSGGADTQYF	TGTGCTAGCAGCCCCAGCGGGGGGGCAGATACGCAGTATTTT
.	TRBV30	.	TRBJ2-7	CAWSVHHPLSSYEQYF	TGTGCCTGGAGTGTACATCATCCACTAAGCAGCTACGAGCAGTACTTC
few	TRBV7-9	.	TRBJ2-1	CASSLVGSRYNEQFF	TGTGCCAGCAGCTTAGTAGGTAGCCGCTACAATGAGCAGTTCTTC
.	TRBV27	.	TRBJ1-5	CASSYTATSSNQPQHF	TGTGCCAGCAGTTACACAGCCACGTCTAGCAATCAGCCCCAGCATTTT
.	TRBV29-1	TRBD1	TRBJ2-5	CSVDLRQGQETQYF	TGCAGCGTTGACCTTCGACAGGGCCAAGAGACCCAGTACTTC
.	TRBV5-1	TRBD1	TRBJ2-5	CASSLVGAGGAETQYF	TGCGCCAGCAGCTTAGTCGGGGCAGGGGGCGCAGAGACCCAGTACTTC
few	TRBV5-1	TRBD1	TRBJ1-1	CASQRQGEKNTEAFF	TGCGCCAGCCAAAGACAGGGGGAAAAGAACACTGAAGCTTTCTTT
medium-sized	TRBV29-1	.	TRBJ1-1	CSVLTGYTEAFF	TGCAGCGTACTGACAGGCTACACTGAAGCTTTCTTT
.	TRBV15	TRBD1	TRBJ1-1	CATSRAGAGGTEAFF	TGTGCCACCAGCAGAGCCGGGGCAGGGGGCACTGAAGCTTTCTTT
.	TRBV7-9	.	TRBJ1-3	CASSFGLGSRGNTIYF	TGTGCCAGCAGCTTCGGGCTGGGGTCAAGGGGAAACACCATATATTTT
once	TRBV4-2	TRBD1	TRBJ2-7	CASSRDRGYEQYF	TGTGCCAGCAGCAGGGACAGGGGGTACGAGCAGTACTTC
few	TRBV11-2	TRBD1	TRBJ1-2	CASSITATGLNGYTF	TGTGCCAGCAGCATTACAGCGACAGGGTTGAATGGCTACACCTTC
.	TRBV11-2	.	TRBJ1-4	CASSLVYSAEKEKLFF	TGTGCCAGCAGCTTAGTGTACTCGGCAGAAAAAGAAAAACTGTTTTTT
.	TRBV4-1	TRBD1	TRBJ2-1	CASSQSETGVYNEQFF	TGCGCCAGCAGCCAATCCGAGACAGGGGTCTACAATGAGCAGTTCTTC
.	TRBV12-5	TRBD2	TRBJ2-3	CASGSPGLGSPDTQYF	TGTGCTAGTGGTTCCCCGGGACTAGGGTCCCCAGATACGCAGTATTTT